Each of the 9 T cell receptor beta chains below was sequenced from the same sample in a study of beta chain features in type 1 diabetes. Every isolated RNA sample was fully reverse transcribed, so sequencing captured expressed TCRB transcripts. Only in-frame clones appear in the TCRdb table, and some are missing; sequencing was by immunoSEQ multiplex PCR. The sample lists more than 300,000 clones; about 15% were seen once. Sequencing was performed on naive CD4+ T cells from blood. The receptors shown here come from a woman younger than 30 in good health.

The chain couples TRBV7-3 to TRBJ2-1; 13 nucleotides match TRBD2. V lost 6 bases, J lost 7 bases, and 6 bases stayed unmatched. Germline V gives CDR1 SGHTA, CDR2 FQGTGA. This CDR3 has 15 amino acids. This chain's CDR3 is CASRAGTSGTNEQFF. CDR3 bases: TGTGCCAGCAGGGCCGGGACTAGCGGGACGAATGAGCAGTTCTTC.

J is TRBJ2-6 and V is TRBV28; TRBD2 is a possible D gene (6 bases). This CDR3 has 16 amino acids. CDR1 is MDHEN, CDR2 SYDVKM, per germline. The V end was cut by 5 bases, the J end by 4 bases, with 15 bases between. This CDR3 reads CASSPPWGVGANVLTF. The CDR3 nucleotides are TGTGCCAGCAGTCCCCCCTGGGGGGTCGGGGCCAACGTCCTGACTTTC.

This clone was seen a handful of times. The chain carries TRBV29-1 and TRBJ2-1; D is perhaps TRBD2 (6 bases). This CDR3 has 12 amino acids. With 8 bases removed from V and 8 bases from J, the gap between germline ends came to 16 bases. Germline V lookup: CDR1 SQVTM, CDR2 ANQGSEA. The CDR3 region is CSLRDGMDEQFF. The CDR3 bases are TGCAGCTTGCGGGACGGTATGGATGAGCAGTTCTTC.

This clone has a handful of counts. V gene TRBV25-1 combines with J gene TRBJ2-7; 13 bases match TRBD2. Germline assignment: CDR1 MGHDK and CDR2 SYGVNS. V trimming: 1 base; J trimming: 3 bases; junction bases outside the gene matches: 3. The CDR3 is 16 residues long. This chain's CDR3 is CASSESGLAGYYEQYF. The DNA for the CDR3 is TGTGCCAGCAGTGAATCGGGACTAGCGGGGTACTACGAGCAGTACTTC.

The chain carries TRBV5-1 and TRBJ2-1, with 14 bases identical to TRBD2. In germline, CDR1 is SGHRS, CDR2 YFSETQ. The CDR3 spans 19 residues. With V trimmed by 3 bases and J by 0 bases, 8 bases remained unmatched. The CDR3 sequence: CASSSPGTSGSTSYNEQFF. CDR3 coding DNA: TGCGCCAGCAGCTCCCCCGGGACTAGCGGGAGCACCTCCTACAATGAGCAGTTCTTC.

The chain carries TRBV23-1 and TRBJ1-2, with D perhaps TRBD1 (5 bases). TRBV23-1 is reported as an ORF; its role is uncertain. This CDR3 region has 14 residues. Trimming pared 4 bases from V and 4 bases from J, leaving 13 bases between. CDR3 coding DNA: TGCGCCAGCAGTCGGCAGGGTCGGTGCTATGGCTACACCTTC. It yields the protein CASSRQGRCYGYTF.

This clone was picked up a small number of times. For the CDR3, the DNA is TGTGCTAGTGGTTTGGTGGCAGGGGGGAGCACTGAAGCTTTCTTT. Translating gives CASGLVAGGSTEAFF. The chain uses TRBV12-5 and TRBJ1-1, with TRBD1 matching 7 bases. This CDR3 contains 15 residues. V shed 0 bases, J shed 4 bases, and the junction held 5 bases outside the gene matches. Germline V CDR1 and CDR2: LGHNT, FRNRAP.

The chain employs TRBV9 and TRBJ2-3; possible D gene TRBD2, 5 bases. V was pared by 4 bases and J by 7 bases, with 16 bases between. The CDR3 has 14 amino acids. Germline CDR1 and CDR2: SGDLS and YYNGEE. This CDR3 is CASSLEGASNTQYF. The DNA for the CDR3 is TGTGCCAGCAGCCTCGAGGGAGCGTCGAATACGCAGTATTTT.

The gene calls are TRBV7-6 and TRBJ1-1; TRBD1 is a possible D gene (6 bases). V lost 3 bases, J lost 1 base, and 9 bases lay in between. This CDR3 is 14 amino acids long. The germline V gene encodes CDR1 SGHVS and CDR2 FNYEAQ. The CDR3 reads CASSFGTQNTEAFF. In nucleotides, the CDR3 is TGTGCCAGCAGCTTCGGGACACAGAACACTGAAGCTTTCTTT.